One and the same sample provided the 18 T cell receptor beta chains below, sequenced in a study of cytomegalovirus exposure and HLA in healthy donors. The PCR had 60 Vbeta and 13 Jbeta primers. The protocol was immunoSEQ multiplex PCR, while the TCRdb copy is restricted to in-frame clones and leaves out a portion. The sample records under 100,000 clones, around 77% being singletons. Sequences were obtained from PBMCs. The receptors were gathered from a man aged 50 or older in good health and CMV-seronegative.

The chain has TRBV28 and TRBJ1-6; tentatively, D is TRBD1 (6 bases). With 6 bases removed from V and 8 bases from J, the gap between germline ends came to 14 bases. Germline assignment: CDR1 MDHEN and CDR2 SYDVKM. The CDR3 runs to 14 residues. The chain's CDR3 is CASSTGQFDSPLHF. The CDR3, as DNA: TGTGCCAGCAGCACAGGACAGTTTGATTCACCCCTCCACTTT. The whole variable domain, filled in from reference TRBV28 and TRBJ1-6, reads DVKVTQSSRYLVKRTGEKVFLECVQDMDHENMFWYRQDPGLGLRLIYFSYDVKMKEKGDIPEGYSVSREKKERFSLILESASTNQTSMYLCASSTGQFDSPLHFGNGTRLTVT.

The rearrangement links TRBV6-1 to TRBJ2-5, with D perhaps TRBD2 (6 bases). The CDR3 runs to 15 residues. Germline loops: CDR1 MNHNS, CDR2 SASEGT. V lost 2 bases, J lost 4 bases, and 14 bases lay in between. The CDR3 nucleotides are TGTGCCAGCAGTGAACCCAGACCCGGGGGAGAGACCCAGTACTTC. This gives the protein CASSEPRPGGETQYF.

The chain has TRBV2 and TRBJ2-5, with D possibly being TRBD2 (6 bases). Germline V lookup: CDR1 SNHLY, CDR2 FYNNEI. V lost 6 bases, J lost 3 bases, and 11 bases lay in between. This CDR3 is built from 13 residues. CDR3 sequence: CASRRRGEETQYF. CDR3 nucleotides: TGTGCCAGCAGGAGGCGGGGAGAAGAGACCCAGTACTTC.

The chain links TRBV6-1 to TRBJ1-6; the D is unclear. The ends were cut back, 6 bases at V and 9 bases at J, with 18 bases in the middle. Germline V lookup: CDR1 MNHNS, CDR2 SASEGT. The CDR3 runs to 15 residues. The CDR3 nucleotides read TGTGCCAGCAGCCCCAGTACAGTAGTAACTTCACCCCTCCACTTT. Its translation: CASSPSTVVTSPLHF.

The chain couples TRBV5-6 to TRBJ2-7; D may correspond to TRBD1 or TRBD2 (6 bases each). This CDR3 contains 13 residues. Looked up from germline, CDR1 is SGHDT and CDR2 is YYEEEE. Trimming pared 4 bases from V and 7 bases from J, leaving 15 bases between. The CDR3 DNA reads TGTGCCAGCAGCCTGGGGGGCGCGGGGGAGCAGTACTTC. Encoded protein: CASSLGGAGEQYF.

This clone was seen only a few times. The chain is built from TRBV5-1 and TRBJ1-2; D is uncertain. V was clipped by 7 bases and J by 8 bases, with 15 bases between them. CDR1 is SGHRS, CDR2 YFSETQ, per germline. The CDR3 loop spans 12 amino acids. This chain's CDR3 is CASRVELEGYTF. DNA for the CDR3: TGCGCCAGCCGGGTGGAGCTGGAGGGCTACACCTTC.

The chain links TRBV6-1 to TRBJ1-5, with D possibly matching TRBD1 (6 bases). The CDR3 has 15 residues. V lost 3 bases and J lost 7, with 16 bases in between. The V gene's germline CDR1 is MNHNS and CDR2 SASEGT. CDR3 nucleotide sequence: TGTGCCAGCAGTGAGTCCCCCCGGGGGGCACAGCCCCAGCATTTT. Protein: CASSESPRGAQPQHF.

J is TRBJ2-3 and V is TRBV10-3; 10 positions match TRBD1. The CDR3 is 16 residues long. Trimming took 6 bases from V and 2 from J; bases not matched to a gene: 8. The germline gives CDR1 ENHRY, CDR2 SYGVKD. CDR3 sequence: CAIRRQGALDTDTQYF. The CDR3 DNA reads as TGTGCCATCAGACGACAGGGGGCGCTGGACACAGATACGCAGTATTTT.

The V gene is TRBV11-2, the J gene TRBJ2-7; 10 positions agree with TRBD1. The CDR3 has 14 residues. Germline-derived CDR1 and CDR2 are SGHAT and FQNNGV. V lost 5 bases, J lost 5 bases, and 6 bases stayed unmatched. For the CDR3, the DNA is TGTGCCAGCAGCCAGGACAGGGGGTGGGACGAGCAGTACTTC. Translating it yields CASSQDRGWDEQYF.

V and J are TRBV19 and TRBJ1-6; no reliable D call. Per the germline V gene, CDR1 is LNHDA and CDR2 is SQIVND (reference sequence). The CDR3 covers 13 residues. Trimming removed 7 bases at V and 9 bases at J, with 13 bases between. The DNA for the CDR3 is TGTGCCAGTAATGAGATATCGGGTTCACCCCTCCACTTT. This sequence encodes CASNEISGSPLHF.

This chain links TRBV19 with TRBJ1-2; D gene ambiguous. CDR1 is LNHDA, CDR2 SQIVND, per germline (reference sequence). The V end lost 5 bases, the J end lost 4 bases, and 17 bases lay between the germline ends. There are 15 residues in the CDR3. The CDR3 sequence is CASSLPRDSPYGYTF. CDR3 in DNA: TGTGCCAGTAGTCTACCCCGGGATTCCCCCTATGGCTACACCTTC.

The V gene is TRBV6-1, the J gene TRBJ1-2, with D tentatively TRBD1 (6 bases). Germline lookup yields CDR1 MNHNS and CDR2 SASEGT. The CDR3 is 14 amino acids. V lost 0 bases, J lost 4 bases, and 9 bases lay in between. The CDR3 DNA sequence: TGTGCCAGCAGTGAAGCTACAGGGATCTATGGCTACACCTTC. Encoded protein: CASSEATGIYGYTF.

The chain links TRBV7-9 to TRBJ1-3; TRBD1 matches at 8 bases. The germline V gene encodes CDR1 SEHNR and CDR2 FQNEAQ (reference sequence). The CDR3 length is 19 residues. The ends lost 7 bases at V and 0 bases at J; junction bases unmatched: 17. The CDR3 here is CASTYYPGGMSYSGNTIYF. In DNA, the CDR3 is TGTGCCAGCACCTACTACCCAGGGGGCATGTCCTACTCTGGAAACACCATATATTTT.

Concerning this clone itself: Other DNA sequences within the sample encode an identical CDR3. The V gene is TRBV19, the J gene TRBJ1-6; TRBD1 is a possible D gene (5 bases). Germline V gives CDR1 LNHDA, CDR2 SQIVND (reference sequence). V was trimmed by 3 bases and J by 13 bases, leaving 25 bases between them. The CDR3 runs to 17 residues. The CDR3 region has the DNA TGTGCCAGTAGTATGGGGGAGGGGACGGACGGAAGCTCGCCCCTCCACTTT. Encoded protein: CASSMGEGTDGSSPLHF.

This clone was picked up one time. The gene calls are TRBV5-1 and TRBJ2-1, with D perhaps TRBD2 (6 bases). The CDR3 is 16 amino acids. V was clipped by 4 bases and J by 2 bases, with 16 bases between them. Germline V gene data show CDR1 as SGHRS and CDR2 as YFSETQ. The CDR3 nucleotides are TGCGCCAGCAGCGAGGATGGGAGGTCCGCCTACAATGAGCAGTTCTTC. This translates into CASSEDGRSAYNEQFF.

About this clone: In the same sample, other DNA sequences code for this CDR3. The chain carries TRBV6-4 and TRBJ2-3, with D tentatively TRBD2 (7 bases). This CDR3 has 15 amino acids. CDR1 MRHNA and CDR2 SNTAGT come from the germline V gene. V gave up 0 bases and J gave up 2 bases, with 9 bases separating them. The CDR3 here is CASSDSGGATDTQYF. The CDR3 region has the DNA TGTGCCAGCAGTGACTCGGGGGGGGCCACAGATACGCAGTATTTT.

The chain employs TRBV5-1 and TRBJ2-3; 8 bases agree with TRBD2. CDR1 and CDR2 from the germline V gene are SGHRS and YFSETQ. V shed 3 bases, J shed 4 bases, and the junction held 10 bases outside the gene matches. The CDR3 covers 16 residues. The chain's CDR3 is CASSSSAGGRADTQYF. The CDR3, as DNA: TGCGCCAGCAGCTCCTCGGCGGGGGGCCGCGCAGATACGCAGTATTTT.

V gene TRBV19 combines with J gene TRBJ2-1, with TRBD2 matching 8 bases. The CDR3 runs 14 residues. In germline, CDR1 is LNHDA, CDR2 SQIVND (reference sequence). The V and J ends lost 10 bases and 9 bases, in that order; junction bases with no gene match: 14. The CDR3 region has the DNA TGTGCCACCGACTTCGGGGGGGCAAGGGTTGAGCAGTTCTTC. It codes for CATDFGGARVEQFF.